This TCR beta chain was observed in a study of cytomegalovirus exposure and HLA in healthy donors. A note on this clone: Its antigen is unidentified. The junction does not match germline at one end; this may be a read error.

CDR3 length equals 14 residues. Germline CDR1 is SSHAT and CDR2 is FNYEAQ (reference sequence). PCR amplification relied on 60 Vbeta primers (plus 13 Jbeta primers). Some clones are missing from TCRdb's copy, which holds only in-frame ones; the method was immunoSEQ multiplex PCR. This table has more than 90,000 clones, under 85% appearing once. Points from the study as a whole: It was shown in a later analysis that HLA-associated TCR beta chains were more clonally expanded than other, equally common chains. A later analysis reported that several of the most significant clusters appeared to be linked to common viral pathogens, among them Epstein-Barr virus. In a later analysis, most CMV-associated TCR beta chains appeared HLA-restricted.

The material sequenced was PBMCs. This sequence joins TRBV7-7 and TRBJ2-1; 10 nucleotides align to TRBD2. This receptor was identified in a man aged 40-49 years in good health and CMV-seronegative. CDR3 in DNA: TGTGCTAGCAGCCCCCGCGAGCGGGGGGGTGAGCAGTTCTTC. Encoded protein: CASSPRERGGEQFF.